These 11 T cell receptor beta chains were sequenced from one sample in a study of blood T cell repertoires in COVID-19. Profiled with immunoSEQ multiplex PCR; TCRdb holds only in-frame clones, not every one. The sample includes 110,000 to 150,000 clones, roughly three quarters of them seen just once. The sample was peripheral blood. The source of these receptors is an older woman with COVID-19, enrolled during active disease.

This rearrangement joins TRBV6-2 or TRBV6-3 to TRBJ2-6, with 7 nucleotides matching TRBD1. From germline, CDR1 is MNHEY and CDR2 SVGEGT. V lost 5 bases, J lost 2 bases, and 3 bases stayed unmatched. This CDR3 spans 15 amino acids. CDR3 in amino acids: CASSQQGTGANVLTF. The CDR3 nucleotides are TGTGCCAGCAGTCAACAGGGGACTGGGGCCAACGTCCTGACTTTC.

V usage is TRBV6-2 or TRBV6-3 and J usage is TRBJ1-6; no reliable D call. The germline V and J ends were trimmed by 2 bases and 5 bases, with 7 bases remaining between them. The CDR3 contains 14 residues. Germline loops: CDR1 MNHEY, CDR2 SVGEGT. This CDR3 is CASSYSGDNSPLHF. CDR3 sequence (DNA): TGTGCCAGCAGTTACAGCGGGGATAATTCACCCCTCCACTTT.

This clone was counted a few times. The chain joins TRBV4-1 to TRBJ1-2, with TRBD1 matching 8 bases. CDR1 is MGHRA and CDR2 is YSYEKL in the germline V gene. The CDR3 consists of 18 residues. Germline trimming cut 3 bases from V and 1 base from J; bases unmatched to any gene: 13. CDR3: CASSQMRDRSVRNYGYTF. For the CDR3, the DNA is TGCGCCAGCAGCCAGATGAGGGACAGGAGTGTTCGTAACTATGGCTACACCTTC.

This chain links TRBV19 with TRBJ1-5; 8 positions agree with TRBD1. This CDR3 is 15 amino acids long. J was trimmed by 3 bases and V by 5 bases; bases with no gene match: 6. The germline V gene has CDR1 LNHDA and CDR2 SQIVND (reference sequence). This CDR3 is CASSSGTGLNQPQHF. CDR3 nucleotides: TGTGCCAGTAGTTCCGGGACAGGCCTCAATCAGCCCCAGCATTTT. Full variable domain (remainder filled in from reference TRBV19 and TRBJ1-5): DGGITQSPKYLFRKEGQNVTLSCEQNLNHDAMYWYRQDPGQGLRLIYYSQIVNDFQKGDIAEGYSVSREKKESFPLTVTSAQKNPTAFYLCASSSGTGLNQPQHFGDGTRLSIL.

This chain connects TRBV5-1 to TRBJ1-6, with unresolved D. Germline CDR1 SGHRS, CDR2 YFSETQ. V gave up 4 bases and J gave up 7 bases, with 18 bases separating them. CDR3 length equals 16 residues. The CDR3 coding sequence is TGCGCCAGCAGCGAACCGTCCGGGGTCTTGAATTCACCCCTCCACTTT. Protein: CASSEPSGVLNSPLHF.

The genes are TRBV18 and TRBJ2-2; 14 bases are shared with TRBD2. The CDR3 has 16 residues. The germline V gene has CDR1 KGHSH and CDR2 LQKENI. The V and J ends lost 5 bases and 4 bases, in that order; junction bases with no gene match: 3. The CDR3 DNA is TGTGCCAGCTCATCGGGACTAGCGGGGGTCACCGGGGAGCTGTTTTTT. Translation gives CASSSGLAGVTGELFF.

This clone was observed a handful of times. This chain connects TRBV7-3 to TRBJ2-3; D remains unclear. Germline CDR1 SGHTA, CDR2 FQGTGA. V lost 2 bases to trimming and J lost 2 bases, with 8 bases between them. The CDR3 totals 14 residues. This chain's CDR3 is CASSLGGNTDTQYF. The DNA for the CDR3 is TGTGCCAGCAGCTTAGGCGGAAACACAGATACGCAGTATTTT.

The genes are TRBV28 and TRBJ1-6; the match to TRBD1 covers 8 bases. CDR3 length equals 15 residues. V trimming: 2 bases; J trimming: 7 bases; junction bases outside the gene matches: 4. The germline V gene encodes CDR1 MDHEN and CDR2 SYDVKM. The CDR3 loop reads CASSLPNRGNSPLHF. CDR3 DNA: TGTGCCAGCAGTTTACCGAACAGGGGGAATTCACCCCTCCACTTT.

With regard to this clone: At one boundary the junction diverges from the germline segment, which might be a read error. The chain links TRBV5-1 to TRBJ1-1; D is uncertain. This CDR3 spans 13 amino acids. The V gene's germline CDR1 is SGHRS and CDR2 YFSETQ. The CDR3 DNA reads as TGCGCCAGCAGCTTGGCCGGGAACGCTGAAGCTTTCTTT. It translates to CASSLAGNAEAFF.

The chain joins TRBV30 to TRBJ1-6, with 8 bases that match TRBD1. The V gene's germline CDR1 is GTSNPN and CDR2 SVGIG (reference sequence). The V segment lost 3 bases and the J segment 7 bases; nucleotides outside the gene matches: 5. CDR3 length: 14 amino acids. The CDR3 DNA follows: TGTGCCTGGAGGGGAACAGGGGGGAATTCACCCCTCCACTTT. Its translation is CAWRGTGGNSPLHF.

V is TRBV4-1 and J is TRBJ1-1; TRBD1 matches 7 bases. This CDR3 region has 14 residues. From germline, CDR1 is MGHRA and CDR2 YSYEKL. V shed 4 bases, J shed 4 bases, and the junction held 6 bases outside the gene matches. CDR3 in DNA: TGCGCCAGCAGCCCCTCGACAGGGCTCACTGAAGCTTTCTTT. It translates to CASSPSTGLTEAFF.